The next 5 T cell receptor beta chains were all read from a single sample in a study of T cell responses to AZD1222 COVID-19 vaccine. Sequencing used immunoSEQ multiplex PCR; TCRdb keeps in-frame clones, though not all of them. The sample has more than 150,000 clones, over 75% seen once. Sequences were derived from peripheral blood, sampled on day 0 of AZD1222 vaccination. Receptors originate from an adult in good health.

V usage is TRBV5-5 and J usage is TRBJ1-2, with a weak D call TRBD1 (5 bases). Germline lookup yields CDR1 SGHKS and CDR2 YYEKEE (reference sequence). V was clipped by 9 bases and J by 1 base, with 19 bases between them. This CDR3 region has 15 residues. DNA of the CDR3: TGTGCCACCTCAGACGGCAGGGTCGATAACTATGGCTACACCTTC. Its translation is CATSDGRVDNYGYTF.

This clone was seen a few times. The rearrangement joins TRBV6-2 or TRBV6-3 to TRBJ1-2; 7 nucleotides line up with TRBD1. The V and J ends lost 6 bases and 5 bases, in that order; junction bases with no gene match: 6. This CDR3 has 13 residues. CDR1 is MNHEY and CDR2 is SVGEGT in the germline V gene. In DNA form, the CDR3 reads TGTGCCAGCAGCTCCCGGACAGGATATGGCTACACCTTC. Protein sequence: CASSSRTGYGYTF.

In this sample, this clone turned up a few times. CDR3: CASSQDGGGGTGELFF. As DNA, the CDR3 is TGCGCCAGCAGCCAAGATGGCGGCGGGGGCACCGGGGAGCTGTTTTTT. The V gene is TRBV4-3, the J gene TRBJ2-2; TRBD2 matches at 7 bases. The ends lost 0 bases at V and 4 bases at J; junction bases unmatched: 5. CDR1 LGHNA and CDR2 YSLEER come from the germline V gene. CDR3 length: 16 residues.

V gene TRBV25-1 combines with J gene TRBJ1-1; TRBD1 agrees at 8 bases. Germline V gene sequence: CDR1 MGHDK, CDR2 SYGVNS. J gave up 1 base and V 6 bases, and 4 bases lay outside the gene matches. CDR3 length: 14 amino acids. The CDR3 nucleotides are TGTGCCAGCAGCTTACAGGGGGGGAACACTGAAGCTTTCTTT. Translation gives CASSLQGGNTEAFF. Looking up the rest from reference TRBV25-1 and TRBJ1-1 gives the full variable domain: EADIYQTPRYLVIGTGKKITLECSQTMGHDKMYWYQQDPGMELHLIHYSYGVNSTEKGDLSSESTVSRIRTEHFPLTLESARPSHTSQYLCASSLQGGNTEAFFGQGTRLTVV.

V gene TRBV28 combines with J gene TRBJ2-1; TRBD1 agrees at 7 bases. CDR3 length equals 14 residues. The germline V gene encodes CDR1 MDHEN and CDR2 SYDVKM. The ends lost 2 bases at V and 8 bases at J; junction bases unmatched: 6. Here the CDR3 DNA reads TGTGCCAGCAGTTTACGGCTAGGGGGCGATGAGCAGTTCTTC. Residues: CASSLRLGGDEQFF.